This is a list of T cell receptor beta chains from one sample in a study of CD8 T cells in Susac syndrome. TCRdb called the immunoSEQ multiplex PCR reads again in MiXCR, with one record for every CDR3 protein. Here the sample spans roughly 50,000 distinct CDR3 sequences, approximately 93% being singletons. Specimen: CD8+ T cells from PBMCs. These receptors all stem from a human donor in good health. Each CDR3 is given with its conserved first and last residue. Fields, in order: V gene, J gene, D gene, clone size, CDR3 DNA, CDR3 protein. The D gene is left open where the match is weak. Part of the rows lack a size; the others show once, few, many or a class for expanded clones.

V: TRBV27
J: TRBJ2-3
D: TRBD1
size: few
DNA: TGTGCCAGCAGTTTATCGACAGGGGCCGATACGCAGTATTTT
CDR3: CASSLSTGADTQYF

V: TRBV29-1
J: TRBJ2-7
D: -
size: -
DNA: TGCAGCGCCTTGGGAGGCAGCCACCTTTCGGGTACCGAGCAGTACTTC
CDR3: CSALGGSHLSGTEQYF

V: TRBV29-1
J: TRBJ2-3
D: -
size: -
DNA: TGCAGCGTTCTGACTCCCGAGAGTTATACGCAGTATTTT
CDR3: CSVLTPESYTQYF

V: TRBV7-9
J: TRBJ1-1
D: TRBD1
size: -
DNA: TGTGCCAGCGAGAAGTCCGGACAGGGGTTTATACTTAACACTGAAGCTTTCTTT
CDR3: CASEKSGQGFILNTEAFF

V: TRBV6-1
J: TRBJ2-1
D: TRBD2
size: -
DNA: TGTGCCAGCAGTCAATTTCCGTCTAGCGGGAATGAGCAGTTCTTC
CDR3: CASSQFPSSGNEQFF

V: TRBV9
J: TRBJ2-3
D: TRBD2
size: -
DNA: TGTGCCAGCAGCGTATTGTCTGGGACTAGCCATACAGATACGCAGTATTTT
CDR3: CASSVLSGTSHTDTQYF

V: TRBV5-6
J: TRBJ1-1
D: -
size: -
DNA: TGTGCCAGCAGCTTTTCGTCGAACACTGAAGCTTTCTTT
CDR3: CASSFSSNTEAFF

V: TRBV3-1
J: TRBJ2-1
D: -
size: -
DNA: TGTGCCAGCAGCTTAGGGCCTCTGGAGTCGGACAATGAGCAGTTCTTC
CDR3: CASSLGPLESDNEQFF

V: TRBV5-1
J: TRBJ2-7
D: -
size: -
DNA: TGCGCCAGCAGCTTGGGCGAGACAGGAGCCTACGAGCAGTACTTC
CDR3: CASSLGETGAYEQYF

V: TRBV20-1
J: TRBJ1-2
D: TRBD1
size: -
DNA: TGCAGTGCTAGGGTAGACAGGGAGCCCTTCGGTTACACCTTC
CDR3: CSARVDREPFGYTF

V: TRBV30
J: TRBJ1-5
D: -
size: -
DNA: TGTGCCTGGAGGCAAACAGGTTACAATCAGCCCCAGCATTTT
CDR3: CAWRQTGYNQPQHF

V: TRBV12-3/TRBV12-4
J: TRBJ2-7
D: -
size: -
DNA: TGTGCCAGCAGTTTTGGACAAACCTACGAGCAGTACTTC
CDR3: CASSFGQTYEQYF

V: TRBV5-6
J: TRBJ2-2
D: -
size: few
DNA: TGTGCCAGCAGCGACAGGTCGATTAGATACACCGGGGAGCTGTTTTTT
CDR3: CASSDRSIRYTGELFF

V: TRBV29-1
J: TRBJ1-1
D: -
size: -
DNA: TGCAGCGTTCGCACGATGAACACTGAAGCTTTCTTT
CDR3: CSVRTMNTEAFF

V: TRBV15
J: TRBJ1-4
D: -
size: -
DNA: TGTGCCACCAGCAGAGTGGGGGGAGAGTTGAGCGAAAAACTGTTTTTT
CDR3: CATSRVGGELSEKLFF

V: TRBV29-1
J: TRBJ2-1
D: TRBD2
size: -
DNA: TGCAGCGTTGAAGGGCTAGCGGGAGTTAGGGCCTACAATGAGCAGTTCTTC
CDR3: CSVEGLAGVRAYNEQFF

V: TRBV13
J: TRBJ2-7
D: TRBD1
size: -
DNA: TGTGCCAGCAGCTCTAGACAGGGGGCGGCCCGCTACGAGCAGTACTTC
CDR3: CASSSRQGAARYEQYF

V: TRBV13
J: TRBJ1-1
D: -
size: -
DNA: TGTGCCAGCAGCTTAGTCCACTTGACTGGGGGGAACACTGAAGCTTTCTTT
CDR3: CASSLVHLTGGNTEAFF

V: TRBV2
J: TRBJ1-1
D: -
size: -
DNA: TGTGCCAGCAGTTACCGGACGCACAAAGGTCCTGAAGCTTTCTTT
CDR3: CASSYRTHKGPEAFF